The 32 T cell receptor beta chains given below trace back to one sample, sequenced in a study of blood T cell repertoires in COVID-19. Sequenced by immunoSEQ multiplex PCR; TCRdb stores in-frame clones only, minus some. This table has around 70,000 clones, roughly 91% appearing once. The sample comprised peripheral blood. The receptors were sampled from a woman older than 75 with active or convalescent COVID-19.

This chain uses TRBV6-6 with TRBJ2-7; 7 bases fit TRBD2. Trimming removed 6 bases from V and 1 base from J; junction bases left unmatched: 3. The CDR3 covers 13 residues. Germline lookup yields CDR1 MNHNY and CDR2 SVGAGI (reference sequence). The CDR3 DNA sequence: TGTGCCAGCAGCTCGCGGGGGTCCTACGAGCAGTACTTC. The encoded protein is CASSSRGSYEQYF.

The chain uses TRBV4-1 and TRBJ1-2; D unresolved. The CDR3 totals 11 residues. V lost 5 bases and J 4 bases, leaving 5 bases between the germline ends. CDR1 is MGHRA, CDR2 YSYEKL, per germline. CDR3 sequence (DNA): TGCGCCAGCAGCAACTTCTATGGCTACACCTTC. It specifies CASSNFYGYTF.

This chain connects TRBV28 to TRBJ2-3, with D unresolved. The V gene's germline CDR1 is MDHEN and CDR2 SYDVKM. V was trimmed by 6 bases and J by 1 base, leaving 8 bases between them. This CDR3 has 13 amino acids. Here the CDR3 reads CASSPPGTDTQYF. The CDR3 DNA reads TGTGCCAGCAGCCCCCCCGGCACAGATACGCAGTATTTT.

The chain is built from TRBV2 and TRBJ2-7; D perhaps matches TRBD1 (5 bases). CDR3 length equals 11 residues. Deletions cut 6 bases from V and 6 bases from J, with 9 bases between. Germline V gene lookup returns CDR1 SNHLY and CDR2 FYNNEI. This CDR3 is CASSQGGEQYF. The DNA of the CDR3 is TGTGCCAGCAGCCAGGGTGGCGAGCAGTACTTC. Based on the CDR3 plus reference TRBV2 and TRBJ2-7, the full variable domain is EPEVTQTPSHQVTQMGQEVILRCVPISNHLYFYWYRQILGQKVEFLVSFYNNEISEKSEIFDDQFSVERPDGSNFTLKIRSTKLEDSAMYFCASSQGGEQYFGPGTRLTVT.

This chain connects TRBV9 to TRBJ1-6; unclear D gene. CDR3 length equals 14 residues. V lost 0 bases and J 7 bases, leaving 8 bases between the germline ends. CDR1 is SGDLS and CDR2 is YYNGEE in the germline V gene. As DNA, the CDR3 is TGTGCCAGCAGCGTAGCGATGGCAAATTCACCCCTCCACTTT. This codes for CASSVAMANSPLHF.

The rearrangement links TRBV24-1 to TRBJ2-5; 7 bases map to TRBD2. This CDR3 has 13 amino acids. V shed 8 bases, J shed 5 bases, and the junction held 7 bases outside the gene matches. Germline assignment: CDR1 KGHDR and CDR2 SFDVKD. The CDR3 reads CATIDQGGETQYF. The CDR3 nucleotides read TGTGCCACCATCGACCAGGGAGGGGAGACCCAGTACTTC.

In DNA form, the CDR3 reads TGTGCCACCCAGACAGGGAACGATGAAAAACTGTTTTTT. Protein sequence: CATQTGNDEKLFF. The chain carries TRBV19 and TRBJ1-4, with 7 bases identical to TRBD1. The CDR3 consists of 13 residues. The V segment lost 10 bases and the J segment 6 bases; nucleotides outside the gene matches: 8. Germline CDR1 is LNHDA and CDR2 is SQIVND (reference sequence).

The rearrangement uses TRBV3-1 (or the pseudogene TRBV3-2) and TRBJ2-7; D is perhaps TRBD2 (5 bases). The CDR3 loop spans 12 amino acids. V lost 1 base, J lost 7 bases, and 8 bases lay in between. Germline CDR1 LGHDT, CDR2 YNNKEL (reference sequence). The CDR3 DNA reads TGTGCCAGCAGCCAAGGGGAGTTGGAGCAGTACTTC. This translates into CASSQGELEQYF.

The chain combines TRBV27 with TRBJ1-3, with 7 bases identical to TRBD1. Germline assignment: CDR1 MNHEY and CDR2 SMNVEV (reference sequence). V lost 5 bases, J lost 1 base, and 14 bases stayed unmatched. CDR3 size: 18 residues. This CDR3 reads CASSKYGGYRGSGNTIYF. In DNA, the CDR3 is TGTGCCAGCAGTAAATATGGAGGATACAGGGGTTCTGGAAACACCATATATTTT.

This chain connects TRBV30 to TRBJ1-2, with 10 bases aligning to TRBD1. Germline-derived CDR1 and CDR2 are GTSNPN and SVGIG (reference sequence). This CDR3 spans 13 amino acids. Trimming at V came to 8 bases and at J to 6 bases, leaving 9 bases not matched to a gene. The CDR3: CASWGDRGNGYTF. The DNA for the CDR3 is TGTGCCAGCTGGGGGGACAGGGGTAATGGCTACACCTTC.

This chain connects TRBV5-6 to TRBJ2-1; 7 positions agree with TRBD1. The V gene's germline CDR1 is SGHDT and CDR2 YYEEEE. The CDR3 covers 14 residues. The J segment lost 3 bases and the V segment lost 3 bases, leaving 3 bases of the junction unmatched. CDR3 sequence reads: CASSWGQIYNEQFF. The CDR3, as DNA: TGTGCCAGCAGCTGGGGACAGATCTACAATGAGCAGTTCTTC.

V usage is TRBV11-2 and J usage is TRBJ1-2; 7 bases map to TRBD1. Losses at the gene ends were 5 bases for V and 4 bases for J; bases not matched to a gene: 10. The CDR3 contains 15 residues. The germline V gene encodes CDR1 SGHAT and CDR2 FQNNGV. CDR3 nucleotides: TGTGCCAGCAGCCCGCGACAGGGAAATATCTATGGCTACACCTTC. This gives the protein CASSPRQGNIYGYTF.

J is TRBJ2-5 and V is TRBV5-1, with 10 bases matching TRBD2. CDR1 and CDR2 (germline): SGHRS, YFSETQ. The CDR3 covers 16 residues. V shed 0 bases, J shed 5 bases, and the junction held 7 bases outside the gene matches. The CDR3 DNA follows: TGCGCCAGCAGCTTGGGGCTAGCGGGGGAAACGGAGACCCAGTACTTC. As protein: CASSLGLAGETETQYF.

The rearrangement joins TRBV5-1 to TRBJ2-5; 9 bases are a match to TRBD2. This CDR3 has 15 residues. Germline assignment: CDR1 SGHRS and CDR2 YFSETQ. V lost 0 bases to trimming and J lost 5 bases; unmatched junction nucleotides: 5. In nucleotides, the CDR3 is TGCGCCAGCAGCTTGGTTGCGGGGGGGAGTGAGACCCAGTACTTC. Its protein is CASSLVAGGSETQYF.

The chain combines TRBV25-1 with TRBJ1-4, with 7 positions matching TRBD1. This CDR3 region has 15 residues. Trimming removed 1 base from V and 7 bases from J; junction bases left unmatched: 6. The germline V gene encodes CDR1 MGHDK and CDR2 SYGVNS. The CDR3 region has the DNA TGTGCCAGCAGTGAATCAGGGGGGTCGTTTGAAAAACTGTTTTTT. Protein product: CASSESGGSFEKLFF. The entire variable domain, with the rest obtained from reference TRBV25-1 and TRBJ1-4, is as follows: EADIYQTPRYLVIGTGKKITLECSQTMGHDKMYWYQQDPGMELHLIHYSYGVNSTEKGDLSSESTVSRIRTEHFPLTLESARPSHTSQYLCASSESGGSFEKLFFGSGTQLSVL.

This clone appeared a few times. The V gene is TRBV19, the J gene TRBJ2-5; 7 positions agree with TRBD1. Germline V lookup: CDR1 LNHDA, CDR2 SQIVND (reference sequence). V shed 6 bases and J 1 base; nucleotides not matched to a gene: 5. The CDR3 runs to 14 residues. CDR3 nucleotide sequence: TGTGCCAGTAGGCGACAGGGTGGCCAAGAGACCCAGTACTTC. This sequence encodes CASRRQGGQETQYF.

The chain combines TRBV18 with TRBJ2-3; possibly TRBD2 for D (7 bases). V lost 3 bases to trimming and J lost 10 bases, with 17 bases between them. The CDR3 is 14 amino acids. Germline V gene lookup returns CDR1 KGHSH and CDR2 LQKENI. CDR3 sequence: CASSPQRSGGAQYF. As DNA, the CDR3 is TGTGCCAGCTCACCTCAACGATCGGGGGGCGCGCAGTATTTT. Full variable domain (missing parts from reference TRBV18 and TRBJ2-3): NAGVMQNPRHLVRRRGQEARLRCSPMKGHSHVYWYRQLPEEGLKFMVYLQKENIIDESGMPKERFSAEFPKEGPSILRIQQVVRGDSAAYFCASSPQRSGGAQYFGPGTRLTVL.

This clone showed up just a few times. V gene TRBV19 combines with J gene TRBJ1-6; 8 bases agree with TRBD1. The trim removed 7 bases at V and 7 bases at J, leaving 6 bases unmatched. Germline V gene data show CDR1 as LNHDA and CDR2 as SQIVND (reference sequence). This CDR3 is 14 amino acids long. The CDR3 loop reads CASTQGAGNSPLHF. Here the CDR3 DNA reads TGTGCCAGTACCCAGGGGGCGGGGAATTCACCCCTCCACTTT.

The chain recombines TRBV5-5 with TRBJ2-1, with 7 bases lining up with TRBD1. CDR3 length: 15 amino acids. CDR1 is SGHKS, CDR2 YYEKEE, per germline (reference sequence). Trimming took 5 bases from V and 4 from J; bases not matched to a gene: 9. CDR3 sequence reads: CASSLDRDKYNEQFF. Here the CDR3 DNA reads TGTGCCAGCAGTCTAGACAGGGACAAATACAATGAGCAGTTCTTC.

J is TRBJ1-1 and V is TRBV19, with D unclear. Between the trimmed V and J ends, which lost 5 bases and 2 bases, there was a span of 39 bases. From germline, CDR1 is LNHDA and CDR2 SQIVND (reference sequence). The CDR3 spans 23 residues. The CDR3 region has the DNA TGTGCCAGTAGTCTAGGGAGCGGCTATTTCGCCCCACGCCCGGGGAGGATAAACACTGAAGCTTTCTTT. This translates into CASSLGSGYFAPRPGRINTEAFF.

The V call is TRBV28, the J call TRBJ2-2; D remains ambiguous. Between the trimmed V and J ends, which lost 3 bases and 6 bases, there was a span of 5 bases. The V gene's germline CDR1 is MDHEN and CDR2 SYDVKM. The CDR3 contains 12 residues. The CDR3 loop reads CASSFYPGELFF. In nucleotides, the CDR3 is TGTGCCAGCAGTTTCTATCCCGGGGAGCTGTTTTTT.

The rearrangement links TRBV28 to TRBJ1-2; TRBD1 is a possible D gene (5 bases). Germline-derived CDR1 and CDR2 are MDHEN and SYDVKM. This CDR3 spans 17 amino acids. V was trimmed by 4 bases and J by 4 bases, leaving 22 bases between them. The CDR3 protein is CASSYRPGTGGGYGYTF. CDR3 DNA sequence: TGTGCCAGCAGTTATAGACCCGGGACCGGCGGGGGCTATGGCTACACCTTC.

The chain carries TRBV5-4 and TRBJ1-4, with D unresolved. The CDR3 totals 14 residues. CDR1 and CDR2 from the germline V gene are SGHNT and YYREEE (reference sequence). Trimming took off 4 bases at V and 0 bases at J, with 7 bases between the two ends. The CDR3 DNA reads TGTGCCAGCAGCATACTGACAACTAATGAAAAACTGTTTTTT. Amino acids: CASSILTTNEKLFF.

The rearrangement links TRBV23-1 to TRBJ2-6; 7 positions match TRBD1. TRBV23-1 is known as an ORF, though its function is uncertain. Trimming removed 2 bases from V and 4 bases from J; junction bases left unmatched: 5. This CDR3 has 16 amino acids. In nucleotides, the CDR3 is TGCGCCAGCAGTCAACTACAGGGGTGCGGGGCCAACGTCCTGACTTTC. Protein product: CASSQLQGCGANVLTF.

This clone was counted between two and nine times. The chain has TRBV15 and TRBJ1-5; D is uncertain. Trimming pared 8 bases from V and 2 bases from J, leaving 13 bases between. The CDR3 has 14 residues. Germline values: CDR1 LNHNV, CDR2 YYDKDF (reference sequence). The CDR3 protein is CATVEIAGNQPQHF. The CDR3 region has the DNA TGTGCCACCGTGGAGATCGCGGGCAATCAGCCCCAGCATTTT.

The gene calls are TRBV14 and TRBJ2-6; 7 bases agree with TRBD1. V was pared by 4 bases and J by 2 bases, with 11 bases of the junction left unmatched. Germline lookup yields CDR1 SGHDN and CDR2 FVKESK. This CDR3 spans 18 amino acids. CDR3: CASSPRQGRFAGANVLTF. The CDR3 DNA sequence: TGTGCCAGCAGCCCCCGACAGGGTAGGTTTGCTGGGGCCAACGTCCTGACTTTC.

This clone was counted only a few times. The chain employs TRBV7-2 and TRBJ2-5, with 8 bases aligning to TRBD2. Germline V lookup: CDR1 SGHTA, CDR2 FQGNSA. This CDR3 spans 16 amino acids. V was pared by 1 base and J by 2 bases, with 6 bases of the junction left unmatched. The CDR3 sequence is CASSLVPRGAQETQYF. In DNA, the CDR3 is TGTGCCAGCAGCTTAGTTCCGCGGGGGGCTCAAGAGACCCAGTACTTC.

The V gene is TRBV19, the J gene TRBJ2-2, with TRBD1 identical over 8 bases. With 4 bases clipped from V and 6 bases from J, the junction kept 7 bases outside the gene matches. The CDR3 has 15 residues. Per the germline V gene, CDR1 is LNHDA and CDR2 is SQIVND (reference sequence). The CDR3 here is CASSRIQGDSGELFF. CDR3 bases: TGTGCCAGTAGTAGGATACAGGGGGACTCCGGGGAGCTGTTTTTT.

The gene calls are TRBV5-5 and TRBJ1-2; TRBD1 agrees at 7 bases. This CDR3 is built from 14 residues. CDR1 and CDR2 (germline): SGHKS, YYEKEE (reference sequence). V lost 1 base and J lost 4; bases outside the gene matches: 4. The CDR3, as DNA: TGTGCCAGCAGCTTGTCAGGGGACAGCTATGGCTACACCTTC. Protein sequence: CASSLSGDSYGYTF. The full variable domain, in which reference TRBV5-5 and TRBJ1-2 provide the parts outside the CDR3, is DAGVTQSPTHLIKTRGQQVTLRCSPISGHKSVSWYQQVLGQGPQFIFQYYEKEERGRGNFPDRFSARQFPNYSSELNVNALLLGDSALYLCASSLSGDSYGYTFGSGTRLTVV.

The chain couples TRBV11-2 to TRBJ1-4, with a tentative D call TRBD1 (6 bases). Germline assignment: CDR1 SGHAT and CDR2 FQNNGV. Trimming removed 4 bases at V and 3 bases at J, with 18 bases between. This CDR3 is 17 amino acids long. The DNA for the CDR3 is TGTGCCAGCAGCTCCGGTCACGGGGGGCAGGCTAATGAAAAACTGTTTTTT. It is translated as CASSSGHGGQANEKLFF.

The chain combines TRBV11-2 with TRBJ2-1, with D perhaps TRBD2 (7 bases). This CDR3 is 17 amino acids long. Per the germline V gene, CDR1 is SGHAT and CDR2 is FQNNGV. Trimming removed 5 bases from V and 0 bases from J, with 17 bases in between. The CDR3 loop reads CASSLLFGGASYNEQFF. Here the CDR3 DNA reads TGTGCCAGCAGCCTACTCTTTGGGGGGGCCTCCTACAATGAGCAGTTCTTC.

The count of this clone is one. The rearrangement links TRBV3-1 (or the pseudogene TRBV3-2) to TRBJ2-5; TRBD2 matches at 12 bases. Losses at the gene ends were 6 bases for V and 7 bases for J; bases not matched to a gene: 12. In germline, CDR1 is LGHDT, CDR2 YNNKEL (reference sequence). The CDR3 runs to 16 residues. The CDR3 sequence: CASSQPGLAGTGTQYF. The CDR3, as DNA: TGTGCCAGCAGTCAGCCCGGACTAGCGGGGACGGGGACCCAGTACTTC.